The present entry profiles one T cell receptor (beta chain) with its context. The CDR3 consists of 17 residues. The V and J ends lost 8 bases and 11 bases, in that order; junction bases with no gene match: 22. Germline V CDR1 and CDR2: LNHDA, SQIVND (reference sequence). Clones were read by immunoSEQ multiplex PCR, and TCRdb kept only the in-frame ones, dropping some. The sample holds some 52,000 clones, roughly 80% seen once. These data are taken from a study of PD-L1 blockade in urothelial cancer. The TCR was taken from an older man with urothelial cancer. This chain joins TRBV19 and TRBJ1-1, with 11 positions matching TRBD1. The sample was PBMCs, taken around atezolizumab (anti-PD-L1) treatment. The CDR3 region has the DNA TGTGCCAGTCTATCTTGGACAGGGGGCGCGGAACCCTCCACTGCTTTCTTT. As protein: CASLSWTGGAEPSTAFF.